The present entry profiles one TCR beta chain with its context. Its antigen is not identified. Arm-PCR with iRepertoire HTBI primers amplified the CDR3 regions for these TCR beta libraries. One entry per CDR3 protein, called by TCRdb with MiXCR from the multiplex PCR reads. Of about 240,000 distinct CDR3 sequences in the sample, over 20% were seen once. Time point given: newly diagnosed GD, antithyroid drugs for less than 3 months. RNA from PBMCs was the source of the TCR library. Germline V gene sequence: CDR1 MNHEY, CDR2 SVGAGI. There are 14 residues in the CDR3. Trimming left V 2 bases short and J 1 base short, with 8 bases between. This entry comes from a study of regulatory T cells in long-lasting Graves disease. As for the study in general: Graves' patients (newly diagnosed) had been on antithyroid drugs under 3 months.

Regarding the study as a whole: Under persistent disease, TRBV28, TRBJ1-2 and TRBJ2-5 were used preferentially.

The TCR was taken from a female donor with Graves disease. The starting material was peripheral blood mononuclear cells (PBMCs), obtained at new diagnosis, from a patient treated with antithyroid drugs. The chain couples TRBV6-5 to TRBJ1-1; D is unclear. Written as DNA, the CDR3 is TGTGCCAGCAGTTACGTCCCGACGAACACTGAAGCTTTCTTT. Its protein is CASSYVPTNTEAFF.